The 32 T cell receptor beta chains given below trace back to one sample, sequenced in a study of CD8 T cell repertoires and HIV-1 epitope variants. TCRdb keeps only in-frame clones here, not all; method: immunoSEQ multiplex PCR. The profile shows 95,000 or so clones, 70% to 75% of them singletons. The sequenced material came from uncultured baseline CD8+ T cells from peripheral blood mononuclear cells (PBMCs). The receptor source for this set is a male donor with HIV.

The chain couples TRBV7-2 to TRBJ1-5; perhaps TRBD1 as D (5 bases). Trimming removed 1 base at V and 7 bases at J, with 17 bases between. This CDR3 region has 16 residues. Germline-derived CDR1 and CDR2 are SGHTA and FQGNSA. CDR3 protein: CASSLEVGQGGQPQHF. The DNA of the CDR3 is TGTGCCAGCAGCTTAGAAGTAGGCCAGGGAGGACAGCCCCAGCATTTT.

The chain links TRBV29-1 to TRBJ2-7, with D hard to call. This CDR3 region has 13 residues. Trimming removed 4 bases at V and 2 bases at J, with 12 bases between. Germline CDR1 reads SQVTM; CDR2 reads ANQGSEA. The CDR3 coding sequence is TGCAGCGTTGTCGGCAGGTTAACCTACGAGCAGTACTTC. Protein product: CSVVGRLTYEQYF.

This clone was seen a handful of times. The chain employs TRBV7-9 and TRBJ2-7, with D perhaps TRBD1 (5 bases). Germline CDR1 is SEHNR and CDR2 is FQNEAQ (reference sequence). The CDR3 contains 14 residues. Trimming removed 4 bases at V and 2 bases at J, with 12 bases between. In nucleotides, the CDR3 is TGTGCCAGCAGCTCCAGGGTTGATCCCTACGAGCAGTACTTC. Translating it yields CASSSRVDPYEQYF.

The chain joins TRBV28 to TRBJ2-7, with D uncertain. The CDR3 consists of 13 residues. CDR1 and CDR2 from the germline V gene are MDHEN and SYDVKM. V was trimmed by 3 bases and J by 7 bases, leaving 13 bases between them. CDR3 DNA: TGTGCCAGCAGTTTGAGGCCCCAGACAGAGCAGTACTTC. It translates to CASSLRPQTEQYF.

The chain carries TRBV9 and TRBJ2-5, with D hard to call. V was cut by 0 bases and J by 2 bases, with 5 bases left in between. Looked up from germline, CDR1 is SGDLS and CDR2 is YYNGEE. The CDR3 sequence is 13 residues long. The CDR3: CASSVAQQETQYF. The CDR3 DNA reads TGTGCCAGCAGCGTAGCACAGCAAGAGACCCAGTACTTC.

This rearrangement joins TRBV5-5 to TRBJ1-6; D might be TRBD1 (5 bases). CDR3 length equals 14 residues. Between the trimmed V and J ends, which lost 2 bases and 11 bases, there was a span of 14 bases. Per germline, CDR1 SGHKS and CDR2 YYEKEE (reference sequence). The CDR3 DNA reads TGTGCCAGCAGCTTCTGGCAGGGAGAGGCACCCCTCCACTTT. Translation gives CASSFWQGEAPLHF.

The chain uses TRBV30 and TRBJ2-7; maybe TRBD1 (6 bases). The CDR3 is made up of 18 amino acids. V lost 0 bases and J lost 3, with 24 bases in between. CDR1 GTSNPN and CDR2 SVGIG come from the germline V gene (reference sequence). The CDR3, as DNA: TGTGCCTGGAGTGTACGGGGCCATGGGGGCAGGGTTTTCTACGAGCAGTACTTC. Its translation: CAWSVRGHGGRVFYEQYF.

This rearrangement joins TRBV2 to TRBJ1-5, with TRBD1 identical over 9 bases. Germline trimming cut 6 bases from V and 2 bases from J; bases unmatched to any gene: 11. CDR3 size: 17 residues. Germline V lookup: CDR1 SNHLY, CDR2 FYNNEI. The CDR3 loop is CASRDYRGRLGNQPQHF. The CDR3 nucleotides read TGTGCCAGCAGGGATTACAGGGGGCGACTAGGCAATCAGCCCCAGCATTTT.

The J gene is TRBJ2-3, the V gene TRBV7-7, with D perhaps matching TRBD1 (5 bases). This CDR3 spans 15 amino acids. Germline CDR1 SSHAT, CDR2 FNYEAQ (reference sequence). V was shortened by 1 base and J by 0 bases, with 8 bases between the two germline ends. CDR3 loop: CASSLGGASTDTQYF. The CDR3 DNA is TGTGCCAGCAGCTTAGGGGGCGCGAGCACAGATACGCAGTATTTT.

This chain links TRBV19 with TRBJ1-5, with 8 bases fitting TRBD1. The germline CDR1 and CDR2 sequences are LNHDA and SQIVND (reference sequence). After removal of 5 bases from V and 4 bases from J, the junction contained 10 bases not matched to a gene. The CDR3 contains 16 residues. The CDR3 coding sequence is TGTGCCAGTAGTTTTGGACAGGGAGGAGGGAATCAGCCCCAGCATTTT. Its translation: CASSFGQGGGNQPQHF.

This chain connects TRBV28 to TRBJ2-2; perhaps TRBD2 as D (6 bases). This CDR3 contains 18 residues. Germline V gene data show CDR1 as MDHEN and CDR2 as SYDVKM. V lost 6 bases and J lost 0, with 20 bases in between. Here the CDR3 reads CASREGLGGEANTGELFF. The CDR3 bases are TGTGCCAGCAGAGAGGGGCTCGGGGGAGAGGCGAACACCGGGGAGCTGTTTTTT.

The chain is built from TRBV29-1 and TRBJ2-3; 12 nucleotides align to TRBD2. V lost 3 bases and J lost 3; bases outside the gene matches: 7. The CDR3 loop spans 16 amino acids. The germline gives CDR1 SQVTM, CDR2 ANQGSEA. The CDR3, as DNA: TGCAGCGTTGATCCTAGCGGGGGGGCAAGGACAGATACGCAGTATTTT. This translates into CSVDPSGGARTDTQYF.

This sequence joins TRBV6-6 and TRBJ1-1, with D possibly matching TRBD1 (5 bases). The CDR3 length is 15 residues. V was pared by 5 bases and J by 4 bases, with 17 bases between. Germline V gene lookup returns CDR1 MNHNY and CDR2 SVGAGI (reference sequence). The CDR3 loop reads CASSTTQRGSTEAFF. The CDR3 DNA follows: TGTGCCAGCAGTACTACCCAGAGGGGAAGCACTGAAGCTTTCTTT.

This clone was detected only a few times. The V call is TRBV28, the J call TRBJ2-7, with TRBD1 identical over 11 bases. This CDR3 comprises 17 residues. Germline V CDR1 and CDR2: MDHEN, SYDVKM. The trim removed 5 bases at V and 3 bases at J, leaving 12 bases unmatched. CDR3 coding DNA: TGTGCCAGCAGTGGGACAGGGGGGTTGGAAGGCGACTACGAGCAGTACTTC. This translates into CASSGTGGLEGDYEQYF.

CDR3 coding DNA: TGTGCCAGCAGTTGGGACTTGGACCCACTTGGTAATTCACCCCTCCACTTT. Its protein product is CASSWDLDPLGNSPLHF. V gene TRBV28 combines with J gene TRBJ1-6; possible D gene TRBD1, 5 bases. This CDR3 comprises 17 residues. Trimming took off 4 bases at V and 6 bases at J, with 19 bases between the two ends. From germline, CDR1 is MDHEN and CDR2 SYDVKM.

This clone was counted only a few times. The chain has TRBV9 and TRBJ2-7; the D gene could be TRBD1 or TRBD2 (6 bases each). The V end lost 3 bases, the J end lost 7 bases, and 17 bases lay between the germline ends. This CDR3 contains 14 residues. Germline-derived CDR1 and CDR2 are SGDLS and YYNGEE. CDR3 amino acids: CASSAGDISKEQYF. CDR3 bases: TGTGCCAGCAGCGCGGGGGACATCAGTAAGGAGCAGTACTTC.

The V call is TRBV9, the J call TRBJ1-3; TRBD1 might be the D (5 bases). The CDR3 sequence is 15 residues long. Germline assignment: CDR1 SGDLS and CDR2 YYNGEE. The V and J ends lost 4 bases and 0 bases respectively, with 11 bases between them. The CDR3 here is CASSPDSYSGNTIYF. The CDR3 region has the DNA TGTGCCAGCAGCCCCGACAGTTACTCTGGAAACACCATATATTTT.

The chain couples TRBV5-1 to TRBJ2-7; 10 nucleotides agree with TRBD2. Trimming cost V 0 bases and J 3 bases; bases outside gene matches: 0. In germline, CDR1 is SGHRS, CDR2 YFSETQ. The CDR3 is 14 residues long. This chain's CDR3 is CASSLGTSGYEQYF. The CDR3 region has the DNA TGCGCCAGCAGCTTGGGGACTAGCGGCTACGAGCAGTACTTC.

Here the CDR3 reads CAWSLSVSPEAFF. Here the CDR3 DNA reads TGTGCCTGGAGTCTCTCGGTGAGCCCTGAAGCTTTCTTT. The genes are TRBV30 and TRBJ1-1; unclear D gene. The V gene lost 2 bases and the J gene lost 6 bases, with 13 bases spanning the gap. This CDR3 is 13 amino acids long. Germline V gene data show CDR1 as GTSNPN and CDR2 as SVGIG (reference sequence).

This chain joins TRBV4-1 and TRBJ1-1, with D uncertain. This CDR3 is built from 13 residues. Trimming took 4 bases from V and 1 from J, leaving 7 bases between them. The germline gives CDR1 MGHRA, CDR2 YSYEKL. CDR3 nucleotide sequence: TGCGCCAGCAGCCTTGGAGGGAACACTGAAGCTTTCTTT. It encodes CASSLGGNTEAFF.

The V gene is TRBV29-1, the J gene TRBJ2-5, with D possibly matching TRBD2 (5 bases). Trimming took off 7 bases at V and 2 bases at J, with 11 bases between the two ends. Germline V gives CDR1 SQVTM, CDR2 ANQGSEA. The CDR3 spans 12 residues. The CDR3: CSAATGQETQYF. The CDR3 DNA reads TGCAGCGCCGCCACGGGGCAAGAGACCCAGTACTTC.

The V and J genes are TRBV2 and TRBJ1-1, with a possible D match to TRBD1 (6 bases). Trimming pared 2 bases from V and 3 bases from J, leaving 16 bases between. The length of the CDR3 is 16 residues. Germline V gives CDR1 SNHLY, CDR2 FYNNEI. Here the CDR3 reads CASSETVGGWDTEAFF. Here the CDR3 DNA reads TGTGCCAGCAGTGAAACCGTAGGGGGGTGGGACACTGAAGCTTTCTTT.

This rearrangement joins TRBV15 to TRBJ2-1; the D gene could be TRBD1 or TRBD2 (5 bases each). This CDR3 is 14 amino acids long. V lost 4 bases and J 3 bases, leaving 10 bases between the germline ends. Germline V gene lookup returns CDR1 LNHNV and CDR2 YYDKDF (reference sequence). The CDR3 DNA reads TGTGCCACCAGCATACTAGGGGTCTACAATGAGCAGTTCTTC. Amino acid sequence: CATSILGVYNEQFF.

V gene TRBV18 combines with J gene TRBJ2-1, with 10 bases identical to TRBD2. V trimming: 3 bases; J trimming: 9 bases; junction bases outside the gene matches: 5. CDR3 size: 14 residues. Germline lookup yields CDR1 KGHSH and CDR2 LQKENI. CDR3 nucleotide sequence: TGTGCCAGCTCACCGGCCGGGACTAGCGTTGAGCAGTTCTTC. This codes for CASSPAGTSVEQFF.

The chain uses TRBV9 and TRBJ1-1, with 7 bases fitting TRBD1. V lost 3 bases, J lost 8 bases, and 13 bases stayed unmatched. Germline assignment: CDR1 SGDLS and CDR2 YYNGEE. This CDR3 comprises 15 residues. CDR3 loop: CASSGSGGGGSEAFF. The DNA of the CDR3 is TGTGCCAGCAGCGGGTCAGGGGGTGGAGGTTCGGAAGCTTTCTTT.

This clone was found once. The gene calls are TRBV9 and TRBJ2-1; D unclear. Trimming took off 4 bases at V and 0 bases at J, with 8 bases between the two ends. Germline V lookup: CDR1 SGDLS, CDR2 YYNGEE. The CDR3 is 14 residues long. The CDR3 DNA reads TGTGCCAGCAGCCGAGTCGCCTCCTACAATGAGCAGTTCTTC. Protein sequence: CASSRVASYNEQFF.

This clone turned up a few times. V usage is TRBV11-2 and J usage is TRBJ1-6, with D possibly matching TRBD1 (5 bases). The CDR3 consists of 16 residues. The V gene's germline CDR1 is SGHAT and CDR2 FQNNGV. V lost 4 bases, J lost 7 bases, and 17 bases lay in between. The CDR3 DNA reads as TGTGCCAGCAGCTCCGGAGCGAGTGGGGCGAATTCACCCCTCCACTTT. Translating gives CASSSGASGANSPLHF.

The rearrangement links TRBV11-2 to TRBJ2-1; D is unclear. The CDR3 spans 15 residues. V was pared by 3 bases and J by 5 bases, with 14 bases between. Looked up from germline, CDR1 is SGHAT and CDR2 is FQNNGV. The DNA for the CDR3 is TGTGCCAGCAGCTTCCAAGGGTTGGGGAACAATGAGCAGTTCTTC. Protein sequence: CASSFQGLGNNEQFF. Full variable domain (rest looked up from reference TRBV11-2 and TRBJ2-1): EAGVAQSPRYKIIEKRQSVAFWCNPISGHATLYWYQQILGQGPKLLIQFQNNGVVDDSQLPKDRFSAERLKGVDSTLKIQPAKLEDSAVYLCASSFQGLGNNEQFFGPGTRLTVL.

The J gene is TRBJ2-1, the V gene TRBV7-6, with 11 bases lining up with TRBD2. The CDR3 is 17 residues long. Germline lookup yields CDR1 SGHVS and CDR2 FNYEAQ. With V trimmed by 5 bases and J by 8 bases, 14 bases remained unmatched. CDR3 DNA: TGTGCCAGCAGCATCCCTAGCGGGGGGTTTTCGGGCGATGAGCAGTTCTTC. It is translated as CASSIPSGGFSGDEQFF.

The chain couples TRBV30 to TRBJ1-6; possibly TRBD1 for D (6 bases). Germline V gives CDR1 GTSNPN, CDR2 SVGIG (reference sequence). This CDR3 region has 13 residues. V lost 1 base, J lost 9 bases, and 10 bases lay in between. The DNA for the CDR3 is TGTGCCTGGAGTGCAGGGGTGAGTTCACCCCTCCACTTT. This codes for CAWSAGVSSPLHF.

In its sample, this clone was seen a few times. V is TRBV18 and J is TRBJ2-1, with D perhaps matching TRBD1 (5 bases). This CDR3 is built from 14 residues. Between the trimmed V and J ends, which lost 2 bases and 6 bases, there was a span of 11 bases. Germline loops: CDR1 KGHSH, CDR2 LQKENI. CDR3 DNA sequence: TGTGCCAGCTCACCAATAGGCAGGGTCAATGAGCAGTTCTTC. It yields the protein CASSPIGRVNEQFF.

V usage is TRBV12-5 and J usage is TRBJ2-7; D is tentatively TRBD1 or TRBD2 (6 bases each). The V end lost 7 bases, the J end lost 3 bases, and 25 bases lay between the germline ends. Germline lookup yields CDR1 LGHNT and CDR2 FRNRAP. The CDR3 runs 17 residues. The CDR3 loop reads CASVPRQGTPVDYEQYF. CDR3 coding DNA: TGTGCTAGTGTCCCTCGGCAGGGGACTCCCGTCGACTACGAGCAGTACTTC. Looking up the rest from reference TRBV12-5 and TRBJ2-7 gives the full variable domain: DARVTQTPRHKVTEMGQEVTMRCQPILGHNTVFWYRQTMMQGLELLAYFRNRAPLDDSGMPKDRFSAEMPDATLATLKIQPSEPRDSAVYFCASVPRQGTPVDYEQYFGPGTRLTVT.